The rows below give T cell receptor beta chains drawn from one sample of a study of blood T cell repertoires in COVID-19. Produced via immunoSEQ multiplex PCR; TCRdb's table is partial and in-frame only. Among approximately 200,000 clones listed, 65% to 85% were seen once. What was sequenced was peripheral blood. Receptors were obtained from a woman older than 75 with acute or convalescent COVID-19. CDR3s include the opening cysteine and the closing phenylalanine or tryptophan. D genes are given only for firm matches. Only some rows state a clone size, as once, few, many or a class for expanded clones.

v_gene	j_gene	d_gene	abundance	CDR3nt	CDR3aa
TRBV4-2	TRBJ2-2	TRBD2	.	TGTGCCAGCAGCCAAGTGGGGACTAGCGGCACCGGGGAGCTGTTTTTT	CASSQVGTSGTGELFF
TRBV20-1	TRBJ1-2	.	.	TGCAGTGCTGGCTCCAACTATGGCTACACCTTC	CSAGSNYGYTF
TRBV11-2	TRBJ2-1	.	few	TGTGCCAGCAGTCGTCTCGGGGAGCAGTTCTTC	CASSRLGEQFF
TRBV6-5	TRBJ1-2	TRBD1	.	TGTGCCAGCAGTTACTCGAGAGGGGGCCAAGGAGAGGGCTACACCTTC	CASSYSRGGQGEGYTF
TRBV15	TRBJ1-4	TRBD1	.	TGTGCCACCAGCAGGGGACAGGGAACAACTAATGAAAAACTGTTTTTT	CATSRGQGTTNEKLFF
TRBV6-5	TRBJ2-2	TRBD1	few	TGTGCCAGCAGGGTACAGGGGTCCGGGGAGCTGTTTTTT	CASRVQGSGELFF
TRBV11-2	TRBJ1-1	TRBD1	once	TGTGCCAGCAGCTTAGCCCCTCCTATCCCAGGGGGGAACACTGAAGCTTTCTTT	CASSLAPPIPGGNTEAFF
TRBV7-9	TRBJ1-3	.	.	TGTGCCAGCACCCAAAGGGGCAGCTCTGGAAACACCATATATTTT	CASTQRGSSGNTIYF
TRBV9	TRBJ2-1	.	few	TGTGCCAGCAGCGTTGGGGGGGCTAGCGTGAATGAGCAGTTCTTC	CASSVGGASVNEQFF
TRBV10-2	TRBJ2-3	.	.	TGCGCCAGCAGTGAGAGCTACACAGATACGCAGTATTTT	CASSESYTDTQYF
TRBV2	TRBJ1-2	.	.	TGTGCCAGCAGTGAAGCGCTCGGACAGCTCTATGGCTACACCTTC	CASSEALGQLYGYTF
TRBV30	TRBJ1-6	.	.	TGTGCCGTAGGGGGATTTGATTCACCCCTCCACTTT	CAVGGFDSPLHF
TRBV19	TRBJ1-6	.	.	TGTGCCAGTAGTGAAACGGGGATGGCTCTAGGGAATTCACCCCTCCACTTT	CASSETGMALGNSPLHF
TRBV3-1/TRBV3-2	TRBJ1-1	.	.	TGTGCCAGCAGCTGGGCAGAGAACACTGAAGCTTTCTTT	CASSWAENTEAFF
TRBV11-2	TRBJ2-1	TRBD1	once	TGTGCCAGCAGCTACGACAGGGGAGGCTACAATGAGCAGTTCTTC	CASSYDRGGYNEQFF
TRBV6-2/TRBV6-3	TRBJ2-3	.	.	TGTGCCAGCAGTTCCCCCGTACGCGGGGGCACAGATACGCAGTATTTT	CASSSPVRGGTDTQYF
TRBV7-8	TRBJ2-3	.	.	TGTGCCAGCAGGTCCTCGGGGGGCACAGATACGCAGTATTTT	CASRSSGGTDTQYF
TRBV6-6	TRBJ1-5	.	.	TGTGCCAGCAGATCGGGACTGAATCAGCCCCAGCATTTT	CASRSGLNQPQHF
TRBV6-6	TRBJ2-6	TRBD1	.	TGTGCCAGCAGTCTTAGGGGGACAGGGCTTCTTGGGGCCAACGTCCTGACTTTC	CASSLRGTGLLGANVLTF
TRBV19	TRBJ2-2	TRBD2	.	TGTGCCACCGCCGGGACTAGCGTCTCCGGGGAGCTGTTTTTT	CATAGTSVSGELFF
TRBV2	TRBJ2-1	.	.	TGTGCCAGCACCCTTTTGCCTATTGGGCCAAATTACAATGAGCAGTTCTTC	CASTLLPIGPNYNEQFF
TRBV27	TRBJ1-1	.	.	TGTGCCAGCTGCGCTGGCAGGGTCTACACTGAAGCTTTCTTT	CASCAGRVYTEAFF
TRBV4-1	TRBJ1-5	TRBD1	.	TGCGCCAGCAGCTTACAGGGGGATCAGCCCCAGCATTTT	CASSLQGDQPQHF
TRBV28	TRBJ1-1	.	.	TGTGCCAGCCATTGGGCTGCTGAAGCTTTCTTT	CASHWAAEAFF
TRBV3-1/TRBV3-2	TRBJ1-2	TRBD1	few	TGTGCCAGCAGCCAGACAGGGTCGGCTGGCTACACCTTC	CASSQTGSAGYTF
TRBV5-5	TRBJ1-5	TRBD1	.	TGTGCCAGCATCTTAAAGGGGCTTGGACAGGGAGGTAATAGAAATCAGCCCCAGCATTTT	CASILKGLGQGGNRNQPQHF
TRBV7-9	TRBJ2-1	.	.	TGTGCCAGCAGCTTAGGGGGCCCTTCTAAAAATGAGCAGTTCTTC	CASSLGGPSKNEQFF
TRBV19	TRBJ1-4	TRBD1	.	TGTGCCAGTACCTTAGACAGGGGTGGAGATGAAAAACTGTTTTTT	CASTLDRGGDEKLFF
TRBV3-1/TRBV3-2	TRBJ1-3	.	.	TGTGCCAGCAGGAAGATGCACAGGGAGAACACCATATATTTT	CASRKMHRENTIYF
TRBV27	TRBJ1-1	.	.	TGTGCCAGCAGGCGGAGCGTCGACACTGAAGCTTTCTTT	CASRRSVDTEAFF
TRBV11-1	TRBJ2-1	TRBD1	.	TGTGCCAGCAGCGTTAACCCGACAGGGGGCAATGAGCAGTTCTTC	CASSVNPTGGNEQFF
TRBV7-8	TRBJ1-1	.	.	TGTGCCAGCAGCTTAGCGCAACAGAGTTTCACTGAAGCTTTCTTT	CASSLAQQSFTEAFF
TRBV7-9	TRBJ1-1	TRBD1	.	TGTGCCAGCAGTACATGGACAGGAAACACTGAAGCTTTCTTT	CASSTWTGNTEAFF
TRBV4-3	TRBJ2-3	.	few	TGCGCCAGCAGCCAAGATCGGGATCCTACCACAGATACGCAGTATTTT	CASSQDRDPTTDTQYF
TRBV6-5	TRBJ1-1	TRBD1	many	TGTGCCAGCCGAGCCGGGACAGGAATGAACACTGAAGCTTTCTTT	CASRAGTGMNTEAFF
TRBV19	TRBJ1-2	TRBD1	.	TGTGCCAGTAGTACCGGACAGGGGCTTGGCTACACCTTC	CASSTGQGLGYTF
TRBV18	TRBJ2-5	TRBD1	.	TGTGCCAGCGCATTCACGACAGGGGGCGGGGAGACCCAGTACTTC	CASAFTTGGGETQYF
TRBV19	TRBJ1-1	.	.	TGTGCCAGTAGTTCGGTTCTGGGGGGAAGTACTGAAGCTTTCTTT	CASSSVLGGSTEAFF
TRBV18	TRBJ1-4	.	.	TGTGCCAGCTCACCATGGGGGGAACCATCTGAAAAACTGTTTTTT	CASSPWGEPSEKLFF
TRBV20-1	TRBJ1-2	TRBD1	.	TGCAGTGCTAGTCACACCGCCGGGACAGGGGACTATGACTACACCTTC	CSASHTAGTGDYDYTF
TRBV12-5	TRBJ2-1	.	.	TGTGCTAGTGGTTTGGGGATGGGCGATGAGCAGTTCTTC	CASGLGMGDEQFF
TRBV7-2	TRBJ2-3	.	.	TGTGCCAGCAGCTTATCGGTCGCTTTAGGCACAGATACGCAGTATTTT	CASSLSVALGTDTQYF
TRBV6-5	TRBJ2-5	TRBD2	once	TGTGCCAGCAGAAATCTAGCGGGGGGAATAGAGACCCAGTACTTC	CASRNLAGGIETQYF
TRBV7-8	TRBJ2-2	.	.	TGTGCCAGCAGCTTTTTCAGGTCGAACACCGGGGAGCTGTTTTTT	CASSFFRSNTGELFF